The rows below give T cell receptor beta chains drawn from one sample of a study of blood T cells in healthy people across ages. MiXCR, run by TCRdb on the 5' RACE reads, gives a single entry per CDR3 protein. The repertoire consists of 650,000 to 700,000 distinct CDR3 sequences, with more than 45% occurring once and the leading ten covering approximately 15%. The sequenced sample consisted of blood. All receptors come from a woman aged 80 or over in good health. The CDR3 runs from the conserved cysteine through the conserved F or W. A D gene is named only where the DNA matches it firmly. Size is omitted from some rows. Given values are once, few, many or a class for expanded clones.

CDR3 DNA	CDR3 protein	D gene	clone size	V gene	J gene
TGTGCCAGCTCACCACAGACACTGAACACTGAAGCTTTCTTT	CASSPQTLNTEAFF	.	.	TRBV18	TRBJ1-1
TGTGCCAGCACCTCCCAGGGACAGGGAAACACCGGGGAGCTGTTTTTT	CASTSQGQGNTGELFF	TRBD1	.	TRBV7-9	TRBJ2-2
TGCAGTGCTACCTGGGCTGGGACAGTGAACACTGAAGCTTTCTTT	CSATWAGTVNTEAFF	TRBD1	.	TRBV20-1	TRBJ1-1
TGCGCCAGCAGCTTGGTAAACTTTCCCTACAATGAGCAGTTCTTC	CASSLVNFPYNEQFF	.	.	TRBV5-1	TRBJ2-1
TGTGCCAGCATTTACGGGGGTGACTACACCTTC	CASIYGGDYTF	.	.	TRBV6-5	TRBJ1-2
TGTGCCAGCAGTTTTAGGGACATTGCGGCGTCACCCTCAAGTCGGTTCTATAATTCACCCCTCCACTTT	CASSFRDIAASPSSRFYNSPLHF	.	.	TRBV27	TRBJ1-6
TGTGCCAGCAGTTTAACCAGGGCGCCGAACACTGAAGCTTTCTTT	CASSLTRAPNTEAFF	.	.	TRBV27	TRBJ1-1
TGCGCCAGCAGACAAGCGGGGGGAACCTACAATGAGCAGTTCTTC	CASRQAGGTYNEQFF	TRBD2	.	TRBV5-1	TRBJ2-1
TGCGCCAGCAGCCATGTACAAACGGAGGACTACGAGCAGTACTTC	CASSHVQTEDYEQYF	.	few	TRBV4-1	TRBJ2-7
TGCAGTGCTAGAGATAATCGGGCCCAGGGAGATACGCAGTATTTT	CSARDNRAQGDTQYF	.	many	TRBV20-1	TRBJ2-3
TGTGCCAGCAGCCAAGAGGGACAGGGTATGAGAAACTATGGCTACACCTTC	CASSQEGQGMRNYGYTF	TRBD1	few	TRBV3-1	TRBJ1-2
TGCGCCAGCAGCCACACCGCTAGCGGGGGGGACACAGATACGCAGTATTTT	CASSHTASGGDTDTQYF	TRBD2	few	TRBV5-1	TRBJ2-3
TGTGCCAGCAGCCCCATCCCGCCGGGACAGCAAAATGAAGCTTTCTTT	CASSPIPPGQQNEAFF	TRBD1	.	TRBV7-2	TRBJ1-1
TGTGCCAGCAGCTTTAGTGGTGTGCAGTACTTC	CASSFSGVQYF	.	few	TRBV7-9	TRBJ2-7
TGCAGTGCTGTTAGCGGGGGGTTTAGCACAGATACGCAGTATTTT	CSAVSGGFSTDTQYF	TRBD2	many	TRBV20-1	TRBJ2-3
TGTGCCAGCAAGGTCGCTAGCGGGGTCTACGAGCAGTACTTC	CASKVASGVYEQYF	TRBD2	many	TRBV6-2/TRBV6-3	TRBJ2-7